The present T cell receptor (beta chain) was sequenced within a study of blood T cells in healthy people across ages (dated by TCRdb to the mid-2010s). Notes on the research overall: In model experiments, template switching captured about one uniquely barcoded TCR beta cDNA molecule for every two T cells. The study measured age-related changes in TCR beta repertoire diversity using deep sequencing normalized with unique cDNA molecular identifiers. Donors were grouped into four age groups: young (average approximately 16 years), middle-aged (roughly 40), aged (around 66) and long-lived (about 82). To avoid experimental bias, donors of different ages were spread randomly across the sequencing lanes. Two additional independent replicas of 1 million unique cDNA reads from the same blood draw were analyzed for two donors (one aged 18 to 30 and one aged 80 or older).

From its cysteine to its phenylalanine, the CDR3 spans 11 amino acids. CDR3 DNA is the only sequence kept; it has 33 bases, read in frame from the first base. Reading the germline V gene (reference sequence) gives CDR1 DFQATT and CDR2 SNEGSKA. This clonotype was recorded a few times. Its antigen is still unknown. One base away there is no much larger clone; base qualities are not given. The research as a whole found: A strong correlation was found between observed TCR beta diversity and the percentage of naive T cells measured by flow cytometry. Compared with the aged group, the long-lived group had more naive CD4+ T cells, fewer expanded clones and increased TCR diversity, suggesting age selection. Total diversity estimates from one million sequenced T cells were considered lower bounds and underestimates. Donor CMV infection status was unknown, potentially confounding age-related changes in expanded clonotypes. Bulk unsorted PBMC profiling prevented conclusive comparison of naive and antigen-experienced compartments. As age increased, observed TCR beta diversity per million T cells dropped in a roughly linear way, and a significant reduction was already evident by age 40.

Library preparation employed 5' RACE. The instrument was an Illumina HiSeq 2500. A second roughly 7 to 11 cycle PCR used a sample-barcoded 5' primer and a J-beta primer mix. Each TCR beta cDNA molecule received a unique molecular identifier from a template-switch 5' adaptor carrying 12 random nucleotides. Each sample yielded at least 2.5 million CDR3-containing paired-end reads. All of the RNA was converted into first-strand cDNA using the Mint cDNA synthesis kit, with a TRBC-specific oligonucleotide serving as the primer. Following uracil-DNA glycosylase treatment, all cDNA underwent a first 18-cycle PCR with the universal primers M1SS and BC2_uni_R. The study's processing was this. Each sample was normalized by randomly selecting 1 million high-quality reads, each carrying a distinct molecular identifier. Reads sharing molecular identifiers were discarded rather than binned into consensus sequences. MiTCR, with a Q25 quality threshold and the strictest error-elimination algorithm, was used for CDR3 identification, clonotype clustering and error correction. A nonparametric unseen species model using Euler transformation provided a lower-bound estimate of total TCR beta diversity. TCRdb reran the public reads through fastp at Q25 and MiXCR, keeping productive beta chains. Each entry is one CDR3 protein sequence, shown with its most common DNA and genes. The V and J calls here are based on TCRdb, not the publication. The sample includes hundreds of thousands of distinct CDR3 sequences, with roughly two fifths observed a single time. Around 30% of the sample is held by the ten biggest clonotypes.

Donors were a few dozen systemically healthy Caucasian individuals from Russia aged roughly 6 to 100 years. Each donor gave approximately 9.4 milliliters of peripheral blood, drawn into EDTA-treated Vacutainer tubes. Ficoll-Paque density-gradient centrifugation was used to isolate PBMCs, with at least 6 million per sample. Trizol reagent was used to extract total RNA from the PBMCs, yielding at least 5 micrograms per sample. The percentages of naive CD45RAhigh/CD27high T cells were determined by flow cytometry on a PBMC aliquot from every donor. The chain joins TRBV20-1 to TRBJ2-4, with 7 bases aligning to TRBD2. The J call could be wrong; TRBJ2-7 is a better fit for the DNA end. This TCR derives from a man older than 75 in good health. The specimen was blood. CDR3 region: CSAGREDEQYF. The DNA sequence reads TGCAGTGCTGGGAGGGAGGACGAGCAGTACTTC.